The rows below give T cell receptor beta chains drawn from one sample of a study of blood T cell repertoires in COVID-19. Generated by immunoSEQ multiplex PCR, the TCRdb table keeps only in-frame clones and is missing some. The table records roughly 410,000 clones, 70% to 90% of them present only once. The sample was peripheral blood. These receptors were obtained from a woman aged 40 to 50 with COVID-19, enrolled during active disease. Both conserved end residues are part of each CDR3. The D gene is left open where the match is weak. The listing skips clone size in some rows; elsewhere it reads once, few, many or a size class.

>-|TRBV19|TRBJ1-5|once
TGTGCCAGTAGTATAGGCAGGGAGGGATTTGGCAATCAGCCCCAGCATTTT
CASSIGREGFGNQPQHF
>-|TRBV11-3|TRBJ2-7|-
TGTGCCAGCAGCTTAGGGGGGGGCGGCGACTACGAGCAGTACTTC
CASSLGGGGDYEQYF
>-|TRBV30|TRBJ1-2|-
TGTGCCTGGAGTTCCGCAATAGCTAACTATGGCTACACCTTC
CAWSSAIANYGYTF
>-|TRBV4-3|TRBJ1-2|-
TGCGCCAGCAGCCAAGAGGCTCGGGACTGGGCTAACTATGGCTACACCTTC
CASSQEARDWANYGYTF
>-|TRBV5-4|TRBJ1-3|-
TGTGCCAGCAGCTTGGCACAGGGCGCTGGAAACACCATATATTTT
CASSLAQGAGNTIYF
>TRBD1|TRBV28|TRBJ1-2|-
TGTGCCAGCAGTAACTCAGGGGGAGGCTATGGCTACACCTTC
CASSNSGGGYGYTF
>TRBD2|TRBV6-2/TRBV6-3|TRBJ2-3|-
TGTGCCAGCAGTTACTCGAGGACTAGCGGAAGGGCAGATACGCAGTATTTT
CASSYSRTSGRADTQYF
>-|TRBV27|TRBJ1-2|once
TGTGCCAGCAGTTTAGCAGGGAATAACTATGGCTACACCTTC
CASSLAGNNYGYTF
>-|TRBV2|TRBJ1-2|-
TGTGCCAGCAGTCTTAGCGCACACACCTTC
CASSLSAHTF
>TRBD1|TRBV29-1|TRBJ2-7|-
TGCAGCGTTGAGATCCCCAACAGGGGGATCTACGAGCAGTACTTC
CSVEIPNRGIYEQYF
>TRBD1|TRBV29-1|TRBJ1-2|-
TGCAGCGCACAGGGGGAGAGGGGCTACACCTTC
CSAQGERGYTF
>TRBD1|TRBV2|TRBJ2-2|-
TGTGCCAGCAGTGTGGGACAGGGTGATCCCACCGGGGAGCTGTTTTTT
CASSVGQGDPTGELFF
>TRBD1|TRBV27|TRBJ2-7|-
TGTGCCAGCAGCCTCAAACGGACAGGTGGGGACTACGAGCAGTACTTC
CASSLKRTGGDYEQYF
>-|TRBV6-5|TRBJ1-1|-
TGTGCCAGCAGAAGGCAGGGGTTGGACACTGAAGCTTTCTTT
CASRRQGLDTEAFF
>-|TRBV5-1|TRBJ1-2|once
TGCGCCAGCAGCTTGGACCGGGAAGGCGGCTACACCTTC
CASSLDREGGYTF
>TRBD2|TRBV4-3|TRBJ2-1|-
TGCGCCAGCAGCTCTGGACTAGCGGGCTACAATGAGCAGTTCTTC
CASSSGLAGYNEQFF
>TRBD2|TRBV30|TRBJ2-1|-
TGTGCCTGGAGCGCCACTAGCGGGTGGTGGAATGAGCAGTTCTTC
CAWSATSGWWNEQFF
>TRBD1|TRBV4-3|TRBJ2-7|-
TGCGCCAGCAGCCGAGGGACAGATTCCTACGAGCAGTACTTC
CASSRGTDSYEQYF
>-|TRBV5-1|TRBJ1-2|-
TGCGCCAGCAGCCTCGGAGGGGAGCTGCCGAGGGATAGACATGGCTACACCTTC
CASSLGGELPRDRHGYTF
>TRBD1|TRBV5-6|TRBJ1-5|-
TGTGCCAGCAGCTTTACAGGGGCTGGCAATCAGCCCCAGCATTTT
CASSFTGAGNQPQHF
>-|TRBV7-2|TRBJ2-3|-
TGTGCCAGCAGCCCAACGACAGGAAGCACAGATACGCAGTATTTT
CASSPTTGSTDTQYF
>TRBD2|TRBV4-1|TRBJ2-5|-
TGCGCCAGCAGCCAAGATCCGGGGAGCGGGGGTGCGGCCCAGTACTTC
CASSQDPGSGGAAQYF
>-|TRBV2|TRBJ1-2|-
TGTGCCAGCAGTGCAGACAGGCCCTATGGCTACACCTTC
CASSADRPYGYTF
>TRBD2|TRBV9|TRBJ2-2|once
TGTGCCAGCAGCGTTTCACTAGCGGGAGTAGTCGGGGAGCTGTTTTTT
CASSVSLAGVVGELFF
>-|TRBV24-1|TRBJ2-6|-
TGTGCCACCAGTGATCTCTCTGGGGCCAACGTCCTGACTTTC
CATSDLSGANVLTF
>TRBD1|TRBV5-5|TRBJ1-2|-
TGTGCCAGCAGCTTGACAGGGGGCGCGGGCTACACCTTC
CASSLTGGAGYTF
>TRBD1|TRBV7-9|TRBJ1-2|-
TGTGCCAGCAGTCGCATAGGGACAGGAAGATATGGCTACACCTTC
CASSRIGTGRYGYTF
>TRBD1|TRBV28|TRBJ1-5|-
TGTGCCAGCAGCCCTAGGTCAGGGGGCCCTCAGCCCCAGCATTTT
CASSPRSGGPQPQHF
>-|TRBV24-1|TRBJ2-2|-
TGTGCCACCAGTGACCCCAGGGTTGTACCCGGGGAGCTGTTTTTT
CATSDPRVVPGELFF
>TRBD2|TRBV19|TRBJ2-2|-
TGTGCCAGTAGACCCTTAGGGACTAGCCTGAACACCGGGGAGCTGTTTTTT
CASRPLGTSLNTGELFF
>TRBD1|TRBV5-6|TRBJ1-1|once
TGTGCCAGCAGCCGGGACAGAGGGACGAACACTGAAGCTTTCTTT
CASSRDRGTNTEAFF
>-|TRBV7-2|TRBJ2-3|-
TGTGCCAGCAGCCTGACGACTAGAACAGATACGCAGTATTTT
CASSLTTRTDTQYF
>-|TRBV7-2|TRBJ1-1|-
TGTGCCAGCAGCTTAAACCCTGACAGTGAAGCTTTCTTT
CASSLNPDSEAFF
>TRBD1|TRBV7-9|TRBJ2-7|-
TGTGCCAGCAGCACATGGGACAGTCGCTACGAGCAGTACTTC
CASSTWDSRYEQYF
>TRBD1|TRBV6-5|TRBJ1-2|-
TGTGCCAGCAGTTTGACAGGGGGAACGAACTATGGCTACACCTTC
CASSLTGGTNYGYTF
>TRBD2|TRBV6-4|TRBJ2-2|-
TGTGCCAGCAGAGAGACTAGCGGGGACACCGGGGAGCTGTTTTTT
CASRETSGDTGELFF
>TRBD1|TRBV27|TRBJ2-7|-
TGTGCCAGCAGTGCCTCGGATTACAGGGGCACCTACGAGCAGTACTTC
CASSASDYRGTYEQYF
>-|TRBV7-2|TRBJ2-5|-
TGTGCCAGCAGCCAACTAGGTGGAGAGACCCAGTACTTC
CASSQLGGETQYF
>-|TRBV4-3|TRBJ2-5|-
TGCGCCAGCAGCCAAGGCACCGGAGGGCAAGAGACCCAGTACTTC
CASSQGTGGQETQYF
>-|TRBV5-4|TRBJ1-3|-
TGTGCCAGCAGCTTGGACAGATCCTCTGGAAACACCATATATTTT
CASSLDRSSGNTIYF